This entry lists 3 T cell receptor beta chains sequenced from one sample in a study of blood T cells in healthy people across ages. A J-beta primer mix and a sample-barcoded 5' primer were used in a second PCR of about 7 to 12 cycles. TCRdb reprocessed the 5' RACE reads via MiXCR and lists one record per CDR3 protein. The sample contains about 1,000,000 distinct CDR3 sequences, over 35% of which appear only once. Sequenced material: blood. These receptor sequences come from a woman aged 55-75 years in good health.

The genes are TRBV3-1 and TRBJ2-1; TRBD2 matches at 8 bases. V lost 5 bases, J lost 9 bases, and 9 bases stayed unmatched. The CDR3 has 14 residues. Germline V gene lookup returns CDR1 LGHDT and CDR2 YNNKEL (reference sequence). CDR3 residues: CASSAGTSVTEQFF. CDR3 bases: TGTGCCAGCAGCGCCGGGACTAGTGTCACTGAGCAGTTCTTC.

The chain joins TRBV6-5 to TRBJ1-5; 9 nucleotides align to TRBD1. V shed 2 bases, J shed 2 bases, and the junction held 13 bases outside the gene matches. The CDR3 totals 19 residues. Germline V lookup: CDR1 MNHEY, CDR2 SVGAGI. CDR3 residues: CASSYTDPGQGGGNQPQHF. CDR3 sequence (DNA): TGTGCCAGCAGTTACACAGACCCGGGACAGGGTGGGGGCAATCAGCCCCAGCATTTT.

For this clonotype: A read error may explain this, as a much larger clone is one base away. CDR3 sequence: CSAVAGGRHEQYF. The CDR3 DNA reads as TGCAGTGCTGTAGCGGGAGGAAGGCACGAGCAGTACTTC. The gene calls are TRBV20-1 and TRBJ2-7; 10 nucleotides match TRBD2. The CDR3 runs to 13 residues. CDR1 and CDR2 from the germline V gene are DFQATT and SNEGSKA (reference sequence). With 5 bases clipped from V and 5 bases from J, the junction kept 6 bases outside the gene matches.